The 29 T cell receptor beta chains below were found in one sample sequenced in a study of T cell repertoires in cytomegalovirus infection. Their antigens are not known. TCRdb re-called the reads with MiXCR, one entry per CDR3 protein. The sample lists some 110,000 distinct CDR3 sequences; over 9% were seen once. Sequencing was carried out using PBMCs, sequenced either directly or after in vitro stimulation (not recorded which). The receptor set was obtained from a human donor in good health (CMV status not recorded). Some clones in this sample may be carry-over from other donors' samples.

There are a few counts of this clonotype. The genes are TRBV12-3 or TRBV12-4 and TRBJ1-2; 11 positions agree with TRBD1. The CDR3 contains 15 residues. V shed 3 bases, J shed 6 bases, and the junction held 6 bases outside the gene matches. DNA for the CDR3: TGTGCCAGCAGTTTCTATAGGACAGGGGGCGATGGCTACACCTTC. Translating it yields CASSFYRTGGDGYTF.

In its sample, this clonotype was seen a few times. This chain links TRBV6-2 or TRBV6-3 with TRBJ2-5; D ambiguous. Germline values: CDR1 MNHEY, CDR2 SVGEGT. This CDR3 spans 11 amino acids. Deletions cut 8 bases from V and 7 bases from J, with 11 bases between. The CDR3 loop is CASGDSGTQYF. The CDR3 DNA is TGTGCCAGCGGCGATTCGGGGACCCAGTACTTC.

In this sample, this clonotype turned up many times. At one end the junction does not follow the germline gene, possibly because of a read error. This chain joins TRBV7-7 and TRBJ2-2; D unresolved. The CDR3 has 13 residues. Germline CDR1 reads SSHAT; CDR2 reads FNYEAQ (reference sequence). CDR3 loop: CASSSDGSGELFF. The CDR3 region has the DNA TGTGCTAGCAGCAGCGATGGGTCCGGGGAGCTGTTTTTT.

This clonotype was seen at least ten times. The chain joins TRBV28 to TRBJ1-4; D is possibly TRBD1 (6 bases). The germline V gene encodes CDR1 MDHEN and CDR2 SYDVKM. With 2 bases removed from V and 2 bases from J, the gap between germline ends came to 9 bases. The CDR3 runs to 15 residues. CDR3 in amino acids: CASSLPQGTNEKLFF. The CDR3 DNA reads TGTGCCAGCAGTTTACCTCAGGGGACTAATGAAAAACTGTTTTTT.

The chain joins TRBV30 to TRBJ2-1; either TRBD1 or TRBD2 may fit D (5 bases each). V was cut by 3 bases and J by 6 bases, with 15 bases left in between. The germline V gene encodes CDR1 GTSNPN and CDR2 SVGIG (reference sequence). The CDR3 extends over 14 amino acids. CDR3 amino acids: CAWRVLGDLNEQFF. CDR3 nucleotide sequence: TGTGCCTGGAGGGTTCTAGGGGACCTCAATGAGCAGTTCTTC.

Ten or more counts support this clonotype. This chain connects TRBV7-2 to TRBJ1-1, with D perhaps TRBD1 (6 bases). The ends were cut back, 5 bases at V and 1 base at J, with 11 bases in the middle. Per the germline V gene, CDR1 is SGHTA and CDR2 is FQGNSA. The CDR3 runs to 14 residues. CDR3 in DNA: TGTGCCAGCAGCAATGGAGGGGGGAACACTGAAGCTTTCTTT. It translates to CASSNGGGNTEAFF.

The chain links TRBV7-2 to TRBJ1-2; weak D call: TRBD1 (6 bases). V was clipped by 1 base and J by 8 bases, with 17 bases between them. CDR1 is SGHTA, CDR2 FQGNSA, per germline. CDR3 length: 15 residues. The CDR3 loop is CASSLESRPGAGYTF. CDR3 bases: TGTGCCAGCAGCTTAGAGTCCCGCCCGGGGGCGGGCTACACCTTC.

This chain connects TRBV4-1 to TRBJ2-3; maybe TRBD1 (6 bases). There are 16 residues in the CDR3. Germline-derived CDR1 and CDR2 are MGHRA and YSYEKL. The V and J ends lost 2 bases and 1 base respectively, with 13 bases between them. The CDR3 DNA reads TGCGCCAGCAGCCAACTACAGGGAAGCGGCACAGATACGCAGTATTTT. Amino acids: CASSQLQGSGTDTQYF.

V usage is TRBV18 and J usage is TRBJ2-6, with D perhaps matching TRBD1 or TRBD2 (5 bases each). Trimming cost V 1 base and J 4 bases, with 17 bases left between them. The germline CDR1 and CDR2 sequences are KGHSH and LQKENI. CDR3 length: 18 amino acids. In nucleotides, the CDR3 is TGTGCCAGCTCACCACTTGGATCGGCAGGGACCGGGGCCAACGTCCTGACTTTC. Translation gives CASSPLGSAGTGANVLTF.

This clonotype was detected a few times. The chain joins TRBV7-2 to TRBJ2-7, with TRBD1 matching 8 bases. The J segment lost 2 bases and the V segment lost 6 bases, leaving 9 bases of the junction unmatched. The CDR3 extends over 15 amino acids. Germline values: CDR1 SGHTA, CDR2 FQGNSA. This CDR3 is CASREADRAPYEQYF. The CDR3 DNA is TGTGCCAGCAGGGAGGCGGACAGGGCACCCTACGAGCAGTACTTC.

Only a few counts were recorded for this clonotype. The V call is TRBV18, the J call TRBJ1-6; possible D gene TRBD1, 5 bases. The length of the CDR3 is 14 residues. V lost 3 bases to trimming and J lost 7 bases, with 10 bases between them. Germline loops: CDR1 KGHSH, CDR2 LQKENI. The CDR3: CASSPRQPNSPLHF. As DNA, the CDR3 is TGTGCCAGCTCACCCAGACAGCCGAATTCACCCCTCCACTTT.

This clonotype was recorded many times. This chain joins TRBV7-2 and TRBJ1-1, with TRBD1 matching over 10 bases. V was clipped by 2 bases and J by 5 bases; unmatched bases: 5. This CDR3 contains 15 residues. Germline loops: CDR1 SGHTA, CDR2 FQGNSA. The CDR3 reads CASSLRQGARTEAFF. As DNA, the CDR3 is TGTGCCAGCAGCTTAAGACAGGGGGCGAGGACTGAAGCTTTCTTT.

The V gene is TRBV7-9, the J gene TRBJ1-4, with TRBD1 matching over 11 bases. Germline V gives CDR1 SEHNR, CDR2 FQNEAQ (reference sequence). Unmatched junction bases numbered 15, after V lost 6 bases and J lost 0 bases. The CDR3 spans 20 residues. The CDR3 sequence: CASSQNPKSGQGATNEKLFF. CDR3 sequence (DNA): TGTGCCAGCAGTCAAAACCCAAAATCGGGACAGGGGGCAACTAATGAAAAACTGTTTTTT.

This clonotype was seen more than once but under ten times. The V and J genes are TRBV12-3 or TRBV12-4 and TRBJ2-2; TRBD1 matches 9 bases. The CDR3 loop spans 15 amino acids. The J segment lost 1 base and the V segment lost 7 bases, leaving 4 bases of the junction unmatched. CDR3 sequence reads: CASTAGQGNTGELFF. CDR3 bases: TGTGCCAGCACCGCGGGACAGGGGAACACCGGGGAGCTGTTTTTT.

This clonotype was seen once. The chain is built from TRBV7-2 and TRBJ1-2; D remains unclear. The germline CDR1 and CDR2 sequences are SGHTA and FQGNSA. The V gene lost 5 bases and the J gene lost 8 bases, with 15 bases spanning the gap. The CDR3 runs to 13 residues. CDR3 amino acids: CASSPDPFRGYTF. The CDR3 DNA sequence: TGTGCCAGCAGCCCTGACCCGTTTAGAGGCTACACCTTC. Supplemented by reference TRBV7-2 and TRBJ1-2, the full variable domain reads GAGVSQSPSNKVTEKGKDVELRCDPISGHTALYWYRQSLGQGLEFLIYFQGNSAPDKSGLPSDRFSAERTGGSVSTLTIQRTQQEDSAVYLCASSPDPFRGYTFGSGTRLTVV.

At least ten counts were recorded for this clonotype. The chain couples TRBV10-3 to TRBJ1-1; D gene ambiguous. Germline CDR1 and CDR2: ENHRY and SYGVKD. CDR3 length: 11 residues. Between the trimmed V and J ends, which lost 6 bases and 0 bases, there was a span of 2 bases. CDR3 loop: CAIRVNTEAFF. In nucleotides, the CDR3 is TGTGCCATCAGGGTGAACACTGAAGCTTTCTTT.

This clonotype was seen a few times. This chain connects TRBV20-1 to TRBJ1-6; D may be TRBD1 (6 bases). The CDR3 has 15 amino acids. Germline values: CDR1 DFQATT, CDR2 SNEGSKA (reference sequence). V dropped 1 base and J dropped 5 bases, with 12 bases sitting between them. The CDR3 DNA reads TGCAGTGCTAGAGTTGGGGGCTTTAATAATTCACCCCTCCACTTT. Translating gives CSARVGGFNNSPLHF.

The chain uses TRBV6-5 and TRBJ1-2; no clear D gene. CDR1 and CDR2 (germline): MNHEY, SVGAGI. This CDR3 is 13 amino acids long. V shed 10 bases and J shed 3 bases, with 15 bases lying between them. The CDR3 bases are TGTGCCACCCACCCCGAGACGCACTATGGCTACACCTTC. Protein sequence: CATHPETHYGYTF.

This clonotype was recorded many times. The chain recombines TRBV2 with TRBJ1-6, with D possibly matching TRBD1 (6 bases). The ends were cut back, 5 bases at V and 4 bases at J, with 18 bases in the middle. The CDR3 runs to 17 residues. Germline CDR1 and CDR2: SNHLY and FYNNEI. The CDR3 protein is CASSSPAAGAYNSPLHF. The CDR3 region has the DNA TGTGCCAGCAGTTCGCCAGCGGCGGGGGCATATAATTCACCCCTCCACTTT.

The table lists this clonotype with many counts. The chain combines TRBV7-2 with TRBJ2-3; 12 nucleotides align to TRBD2. Germline values: CDR1 SGHTA, CDR2 FQGNSA. The V and J ends lost 0 bases and 5 bases, in that order; junction bases with no gene match: 0. CDR3 length: 15 amino acids. In nucleotides, the CDR3 is TGTGCCAGCAGCTTAGCGGGACTAGCGGGAGATACGCAGTATTTT. As protein: CASSLAGLAGDTQYF.

There are a few counts of this clonotype. The CDR3 is CASSPHRDQPQHF. Written as DNA, the CDR3 is TGTGCCAGCTCACCCCACAGGGATCAGCCCCAGCATTTT. This chain uses TRBV18 with TRBJ1-5; perhaps TRBD1 as D (6 bases). In germline, CDR1 is KGHSH, CDR2 LQKENI. The CDR3 runs to 13 residues. Trimming shortened V by 3 bases and J by 5 bases, and 8 bases separated the two germline ends.

This clonotype was seen at least ten times. V and J are TRBV10-3 and TRBJ1-2, with D unresolved. Germline V lookup: CDR1 ENHRY, CDR2 SYGVKD. This CDR3 contains 13 residues. V lost 7 bases and J lost 2, with 11 bases in between. In nucleotides, the CDR3 is TGTGCCATCACCCTGGGTACCAACTATGGCTACACCTTC. This translates into CAITLGTNYGYTF.

The V gene is TRBV4-1, the J gene TRBJ1-2; maybe TRBD1 (6 bases). The CDR3 loop spans 15 amino acids. The V end lost 2 bases, the J end lost 4 bases, and 14 bases lay between the germline ends. Looked up from germline, CDR1 is MGHRA and CDR2 is YSYEKL. The CDR3, as DNA: TGCGCCAGCAGCCAAACACAGGGATCCGGCTATGGCTACACCTTC. It specifies CASSQTQGSGYGYTF.

This clonotype was recorded many times. The chain links TRBV28 to TRBJ2-7; TRBD1 matches 7 bases. This CDR3 contains 14 residues. J was trimmed by 1 base and V by 3 bases; bases with no gene match: 3. Germline values: CDR1 MDHEN, CDR2 SYDVKM. CDR3 nucleotides: TGTGCCAGCAGTTTCGTGGGACAGTCCTACGAGCAGTACTTC. As protein: CASSFVGQSYEQYF.

This clonotype has a count of ten or more. The rearrangement joins TRBV4-2 to TRBJ1-6; no reliable D call. Germline-derived CDR1 and CDR2 are LGHNA and YNFKEQ. Trimming took off 8 bases at V and 7 bases at J, with 18 bases between the two ends. This CDR3 spans 15 amino acids. In DNA form, the CDR3 reads TGTGCCAGCGCCCGGCAGACGGATTTAAATTCACCCCTCCACTTT. As protein: CASARQTDLNSPLHF.

This clonotype has ten or more counts. J is TRBJ2-3 and V is TRBV7-2; TRBD2 matches at 10 bases. CDR3 size: 16 residues. Germline V gives CDR1 SGHTA, CDR2 FQGNSA. V lost 3 bases and J lost 6; bases outside the gene matches: 9. The CDR3 DNA reads TGTGCCAGCAGCTTGGCAGGACTAGCGGAGGGGGATACGCAGTATTTT. Protein product: CASSLAGLAEGDTQYF.

This clonotype was picked up many times. The V gene is TRBV7-2, the J gene TRBJ1-1; no clear D gene. V was clipped by 8 bases and J by 0 bases, with 13 bases between them. The germline CDR1 and CDR2 sequences are SGHTA and FQGNSA. The CDR3 runs to 14 residues. DNA for the CDR3: TGTGCCAGCCACCTAGGCCAACTGAACACTGAAGCTTTCTTT. Protein product: CASHLGQLNTEAFF.

This clonotype was recorded at least ten times. A read error may produce the germline difference seen at one junction end. The gene calls are TRBV19 and TRBJ1-1, with 8 bases that match TRBD1. This CDR3 comprises 15 residues. Germline V gives CDR1 LNHDA, CDR2 SQIVND (reference sequence). The CDR3 loop is CASSLRTGMKTEAFF. Here the CDR3 DNA reads TGTGCCAGTAGCCTTCGGACAGGGATGAAGACTGAAGCTTTCTTT.

V usage is TRBV12-3 or TRBV12-4 and J usage is TRBJ2-3, with 10 bases that match TRBD1. The CDR3 sequence is 15 residues long. Unmatched junction bases numbered 3, after V lost 0 bases and J lost 6 bases. The chain's CDR3 is CASSLAGQGFDTQYF. The CDR3, as DNA: TGTGCCAGCAGTTTAGCGGGACAGGGGTTTGATACGCAGTATTTT.